The rows below give T cell receptor beta chains drawn from one sample of a study of blood T cell repertoires in COVID-19. Repertoires were generated with immunoSEQ multiplex PCR, while TCRdb's copy carries only in-frame clones and drops some. Counted here are about 270,000 clones, approximately 83% occurring once; the ten biggest clones make up around 10%. What was sequenced was peripheral blood. These receptors all come from a woman between 65 and 79 years old with acute or convalescent COVID-19. CDR3s include the opening cysteine and the closing phenylalanine or tryptophan. The D gene is left open where the match is weak. The size entry is marked missing in some rows and otherwise reads once, few, many or a size class.

V	size	D	J	DNA	CDR3
TRBV6-6	.	.	TRBJ1-2	TGTGCCAGCAGTTCCGGGAGAGGGAACGGCTACACCTTC	CASSSGRGNGYTF
TRBV7-2	.	TRBD1	TRBJ1-1	TGTGCCAGCAGCAACCGGGACAGGAGAAGAACTGAAGCTTTCTTT	CASSNRDRRRTEAFF
TRBV5-1	.	.	TRBJ2-5	TGCGCCAGCAGCTTTACAGGGCAAGAGACCCAGTACTTC	CASSFTGQETQYF
TRBV5-1	.	TRBD1	TRBJ2-5	TGCGCCAGCAGTTTCGGGACAGGGGGGGAAGAGACCCAGTACTTC	CASSFGTGGEETQYF
TRBV7-3	.	.	TRBJ2-5	TGTGCCAGCAGCTTAGGCAGCGGGCCCCAAGAGACCCAGTACTTC	CASSLGSGPQETQYF
TRBV6-2/TRBV6-3	.	.	TRBJ1-5	TGTGCCAGCAGTTACGGCAGAAATAGCAATCAGCCCCAGCATTTT	CASSYGRNSNQPQHF
TRBV5-1	.	.	TRBJ1-1	TGCGCCAGCAGCTTGACGGTCCAAGACACTGAAGCTTTCTTT	CASSLTVQDTEAFF
TRBV7-8	once	.	TRBJ1-5	TGTGCCAGCAGCCCCACCAGGCGCAATCAGCCCCAGCATTTT	CASSPTRRNQPQHF
TRBV5-4	once	TRBD1	TRBJ1-2	TGTGCCAGCAGCCCTGACAGGGTTAGTGGCTACACCTTC	CASSPDRVSGYTF
TRBV5-1	.	TRBD1	TRBJ1-1	TGCGCCAGCAGCTCCGGGACAGGGATCACTGAAGCTTTCTTT	CASSSGTGITEAFF
TRBV18	.	.	TRBJ1-6	TGTGCCAGCTCACGACAGCGTTCCTATAATTCACCCCTCCACTTT	CASSRQRSYNSPLHF
TRBV6-1	.	.	TRBJ2-7	TGTGCCAGCAGTGAAGGTCCTTACGAGCAGTACTTC	CASSEGPYEQYF
TRBV3-1/TRBV3-2	.	TRBD1	TRBJ1-6	TGTGCCAGCAGCTGGACAGGCGCTAATTCACCCCTCCACTTT	CASSWTGANSPLHF
TRBV19	.	.	TRBJ1-1	TGTGCCAGTTCAAGGCGGGGTGAGACTGAAGCTTTCTTT	CASSRRGETEAFF
TRBV5-5	.	TRBD2	TRBJ2-3	TGTGCCAGCAGCCCGACTAGCTATGATACGCAGTATTTT	CASSPTSYDTQYF
TRBV27	.	TRBD1	TRBJ1-1	TGTGCCAGCAGGCCAGACAGGGCAGGGAACACTGAAGCTTTCTTT	CASRPDRAGNTEAFF